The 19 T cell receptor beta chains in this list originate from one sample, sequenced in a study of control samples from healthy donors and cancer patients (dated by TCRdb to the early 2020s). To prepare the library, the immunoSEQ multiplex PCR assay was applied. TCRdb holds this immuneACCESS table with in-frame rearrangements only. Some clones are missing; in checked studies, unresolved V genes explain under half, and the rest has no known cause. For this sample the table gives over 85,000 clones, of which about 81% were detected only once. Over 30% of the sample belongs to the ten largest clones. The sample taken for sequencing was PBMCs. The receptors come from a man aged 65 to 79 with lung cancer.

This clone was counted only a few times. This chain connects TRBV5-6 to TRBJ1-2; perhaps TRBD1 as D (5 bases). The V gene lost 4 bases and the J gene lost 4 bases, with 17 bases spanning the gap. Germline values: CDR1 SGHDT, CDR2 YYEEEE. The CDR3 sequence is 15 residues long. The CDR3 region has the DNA TGTGCCAGCAGCCCTCGCGACAGTTTACTCTATGGCTACACCTTC. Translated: CASSPRDSLLYGYTF.

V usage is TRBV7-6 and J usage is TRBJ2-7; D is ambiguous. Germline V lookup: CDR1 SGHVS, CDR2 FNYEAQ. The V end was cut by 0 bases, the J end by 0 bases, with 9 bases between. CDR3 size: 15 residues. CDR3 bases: TGTGCCAGCAGCTTAGCGGGCGGCTTCTCCTACGAGCAGTACTTC. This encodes CASSLAGGFSYEQYF.

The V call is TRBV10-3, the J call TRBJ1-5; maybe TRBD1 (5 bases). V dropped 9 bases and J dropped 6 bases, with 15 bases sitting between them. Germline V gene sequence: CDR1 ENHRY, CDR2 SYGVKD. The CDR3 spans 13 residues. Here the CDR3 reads CAIRLGAGQPQHF. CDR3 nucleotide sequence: TGTGCCATTCGCCTAGGGGCTGGTCAGCCCCAGCATTTT.

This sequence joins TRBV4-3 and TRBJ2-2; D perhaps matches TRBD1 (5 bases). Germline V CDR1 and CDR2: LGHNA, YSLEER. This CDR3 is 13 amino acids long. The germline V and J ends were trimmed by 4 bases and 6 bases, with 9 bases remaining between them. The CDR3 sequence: CASSRSGSGELFF. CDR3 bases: TGCGCCAGCAGCCGGTCAGGGTCCGGGGAGCTGTTTTTT.

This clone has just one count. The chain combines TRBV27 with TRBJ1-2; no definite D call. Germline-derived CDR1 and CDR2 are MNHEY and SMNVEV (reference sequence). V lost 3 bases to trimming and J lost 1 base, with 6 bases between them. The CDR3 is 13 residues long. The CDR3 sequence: CASSLASNYGYTF. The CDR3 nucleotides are TGTGCCAGCAGTTTGGCCAGTAACTATGGCTACACCTTC.

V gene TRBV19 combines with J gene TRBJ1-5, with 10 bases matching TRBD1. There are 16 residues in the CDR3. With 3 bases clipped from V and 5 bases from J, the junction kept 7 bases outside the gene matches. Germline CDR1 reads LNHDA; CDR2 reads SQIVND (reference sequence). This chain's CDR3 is CASSMRRDRGDQPQHF. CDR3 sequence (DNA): TGTGCCAGTAGTATGCGGAGGGACAGGGGTGATCAGCCCCAGCATTTT.

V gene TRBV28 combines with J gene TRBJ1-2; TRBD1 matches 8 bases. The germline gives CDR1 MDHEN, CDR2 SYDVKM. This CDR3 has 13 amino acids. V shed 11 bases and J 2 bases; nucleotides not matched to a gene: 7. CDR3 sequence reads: CAARGDRNYGYTF. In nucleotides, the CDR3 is TGTGCCGCAAGGGGGGACAGGAACTATGGCTACACCTTC.

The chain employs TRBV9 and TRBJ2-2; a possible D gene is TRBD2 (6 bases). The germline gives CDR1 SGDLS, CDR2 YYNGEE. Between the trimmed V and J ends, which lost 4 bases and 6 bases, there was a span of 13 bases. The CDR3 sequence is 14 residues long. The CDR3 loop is CASSSATGAGELFF. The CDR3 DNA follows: TGTGCCAGCAGCTCAGCGACGGGGGCCGGGGAGCTGTTTTTT.

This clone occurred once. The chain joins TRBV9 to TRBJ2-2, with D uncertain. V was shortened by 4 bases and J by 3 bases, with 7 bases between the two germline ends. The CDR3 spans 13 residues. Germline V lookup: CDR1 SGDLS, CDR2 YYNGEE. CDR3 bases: TGTGCCAGCAGCCCGGATTACACCGGGGAGCTGTTTTTT. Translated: CASSPDYTGELFF. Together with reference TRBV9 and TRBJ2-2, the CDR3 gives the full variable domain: DSGVTQTPKHLITATGQRVTLRCSPRSGDLSVYWYQQSLDQGLQFLIQYYNGEERAKGNILERFSAQQFPDLHSELNLSSLELGDSALYFCASSPDYTGELFFGEGSRLTVL.

The CDR3 is CASGHGTTSNEQYF. The CDR3 DNA reads as TGTGCCAGCGGTCACGGCACCACGAGCAACGAGCAGTACTTC. The chain carries TRBV7-8 and TRBJ2-7; D is unresolved. V was trimmed by 8 bases and J by 5 bases, leaving 19 bases between them. The germline gives CDR1 SGHVS, CDR2 FQNEAQ. There are 14 residues in the CDR3.

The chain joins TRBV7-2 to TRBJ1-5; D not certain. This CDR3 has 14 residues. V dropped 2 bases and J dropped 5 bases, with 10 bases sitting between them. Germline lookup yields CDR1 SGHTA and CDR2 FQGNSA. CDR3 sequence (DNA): TGTGCCAGCAGCTTATTTTCCCTAGATCAGCCCCAGCATTTT. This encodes CASSLFSLDQPQHF.

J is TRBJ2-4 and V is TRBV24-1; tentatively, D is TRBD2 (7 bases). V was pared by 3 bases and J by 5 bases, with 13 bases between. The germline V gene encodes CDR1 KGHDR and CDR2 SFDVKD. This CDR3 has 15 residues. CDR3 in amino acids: CATSDGGAGENIQYF. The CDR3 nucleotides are TGTGCCACCAGTGATGGGGGGGCAGGGGAAAACATTCAGTACTTC.

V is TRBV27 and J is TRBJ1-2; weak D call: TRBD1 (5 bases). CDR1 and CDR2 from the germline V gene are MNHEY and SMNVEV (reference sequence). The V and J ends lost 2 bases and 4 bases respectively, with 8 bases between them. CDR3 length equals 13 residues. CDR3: CASSLRGAYGYTF. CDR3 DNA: TGTGCCAGCAGTTTAAGGGGCGCCTATGGCTACACCTTC.

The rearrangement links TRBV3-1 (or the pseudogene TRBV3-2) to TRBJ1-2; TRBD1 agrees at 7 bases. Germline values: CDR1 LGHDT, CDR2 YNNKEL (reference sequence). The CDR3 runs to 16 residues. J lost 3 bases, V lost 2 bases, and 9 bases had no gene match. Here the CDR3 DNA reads TGTGCCAGCAGCCAACGGATTACGGACAGGCACTATGGCTACACCTTC. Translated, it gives CASSQRITDRHYGYTF.

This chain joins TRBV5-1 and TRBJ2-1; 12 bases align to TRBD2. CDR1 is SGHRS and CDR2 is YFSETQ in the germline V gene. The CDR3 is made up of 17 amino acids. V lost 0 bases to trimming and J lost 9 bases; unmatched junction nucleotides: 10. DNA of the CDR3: TGCGCCAGCAGCTTGGCACGGCGTCTAGCGGGGGGGCGTGAGCAGTTCTTC. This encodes CASSLARRLAGGREQFF.

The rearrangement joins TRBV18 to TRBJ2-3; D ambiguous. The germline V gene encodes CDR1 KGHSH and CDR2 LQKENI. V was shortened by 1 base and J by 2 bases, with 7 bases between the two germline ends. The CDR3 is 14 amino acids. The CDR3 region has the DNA TGTGCCAGCTCACCACTGGAGTCCACAGATACGCAGTATTTT. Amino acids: CASSPLESTDTQYF.

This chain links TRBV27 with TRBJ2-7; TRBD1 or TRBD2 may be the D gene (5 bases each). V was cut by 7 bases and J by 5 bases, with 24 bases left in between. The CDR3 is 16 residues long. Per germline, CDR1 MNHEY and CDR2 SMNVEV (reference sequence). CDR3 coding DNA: TGTGCCAGCACCCTAAGTGGGGGTGAGGTCCCTCACGAGCAGTACTTC. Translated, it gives CASTLSGGEVPHEQYF.

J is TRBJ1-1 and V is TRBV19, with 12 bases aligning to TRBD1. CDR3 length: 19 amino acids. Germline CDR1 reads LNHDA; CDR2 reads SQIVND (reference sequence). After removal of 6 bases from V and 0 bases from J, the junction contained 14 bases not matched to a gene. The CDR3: CASSPALGTGGRMNTEAFF. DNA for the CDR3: TGTGCCAGTAGCCCTGCCCTCGGGACAGGGGGCAGGATGAACACTGAAGCTTTCTTT.

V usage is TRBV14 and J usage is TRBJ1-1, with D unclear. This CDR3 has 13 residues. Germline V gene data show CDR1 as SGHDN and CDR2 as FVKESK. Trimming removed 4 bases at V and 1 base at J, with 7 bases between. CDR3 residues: CASSLFGNTEAFF. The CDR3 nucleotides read TGTGCCAGCAGCCTCTTCGGGAACACTGAAGCTTTCTTT.